This T cell receptor (beta chain) came from a study of T cell repertoires in cytomegalovirus infection. One entry per CDR3 protein, called by TCRdb with MiXCR from the reads. This sample has about 52,000 distinct CDR3 sequences, with around a fifth found just once. There are 12 residues in the CDR3. Germline V CDR1 and CDR2: SGHVS, FQNEAQ. Between the trimmed V and J ends, which lost 5 bases and 5 bases, there was a span of 8 bases. This clonotype was observed a handful of times. As yet, its antigen is unknown. This specimen was CD8+ T cells from cultured PBMCs, taken from culture after CMV antigen stimulation. The gene calls are TRBV7-8 and TRBJ2-3; D gene unclear. The sequence came from a human donor in good health (CMV status not recorded). Some clones in this sample may be carry-over from other donors' samples. CDR3 bases: TGTGCCAGCAGCCAGACCAGAGATACGCAGTATTTT. Its translation is CASSQTRDTQYF. Looking up the rest from reference TRBV7-8 and TRBJ2-3 gives the full variable domain: GAGVSQSPRYKVAKRGQDVALRCDPISGHVSLFWYQQALGQGPEFLTYFQNEAQLDKSGLPSDRFFAERPEGSVSTLKIQRTQQEDSAVYLCASSQTRDTQYFGPGTRLTVL.